This T cell receptor beta chain comes out of a study of T cell repertoires in cytomegalovirus infection. TCRdb processed the reads anew with MiXCR; each CDR3 protein has one entry. The sample includes about 740,000 distinct CDR3 sequences, less than 40% of them seen just once. This CDR3 spans 13 amino acids. Germline-derived CDR1 and CDR2 are MDHEN and SYDVKM. V was pared by 4 bases and J by 4 bases, with 8 bases between. The sequence was obtained from a human donor in good health (CMV status not recorded). Some clones in this sample may be carry-over from other donors' samples. Material for sequencing was PBMCs. This chain joins TRBV28 and TRBJ1-5; D is ambiguous. This CDR3 reads CASSWVQNQPQHF. As DNA, the CDR3 is TGTGCCAGCAGTTGGGTCCAAAATCAGCCCCAGCATTTT.